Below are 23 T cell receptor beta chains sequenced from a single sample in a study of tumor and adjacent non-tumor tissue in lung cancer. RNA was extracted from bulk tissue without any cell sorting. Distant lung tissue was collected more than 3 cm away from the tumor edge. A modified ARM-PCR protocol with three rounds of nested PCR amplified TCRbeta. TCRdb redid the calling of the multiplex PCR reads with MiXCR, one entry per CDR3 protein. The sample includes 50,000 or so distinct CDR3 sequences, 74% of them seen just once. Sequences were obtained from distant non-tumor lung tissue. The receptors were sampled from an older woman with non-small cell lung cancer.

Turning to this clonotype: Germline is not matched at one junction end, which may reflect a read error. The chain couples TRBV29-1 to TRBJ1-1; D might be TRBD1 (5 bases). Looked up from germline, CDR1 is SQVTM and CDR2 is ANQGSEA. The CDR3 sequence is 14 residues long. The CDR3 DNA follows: TGCGGCGTTGGTAAGGGGAGGTCGTACACTGAAGCTTTCTTT. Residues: CGVGKGRSYTEAFF.

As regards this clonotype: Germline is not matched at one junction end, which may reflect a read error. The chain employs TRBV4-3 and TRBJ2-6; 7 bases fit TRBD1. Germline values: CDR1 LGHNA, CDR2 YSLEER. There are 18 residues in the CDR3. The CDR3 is CAISLVGTDTSGANVLTF. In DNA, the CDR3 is TGCGCCATCAGCCTTGTTGGGACAGATACCTCTGGGGCCAACGTCCTGACTTTC.

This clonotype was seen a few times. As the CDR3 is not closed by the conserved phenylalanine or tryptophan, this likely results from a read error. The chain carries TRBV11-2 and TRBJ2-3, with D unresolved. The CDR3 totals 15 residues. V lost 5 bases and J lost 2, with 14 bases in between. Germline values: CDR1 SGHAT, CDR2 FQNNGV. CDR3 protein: CASSLDVRVTDTQYL. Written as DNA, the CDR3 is TGTGCCAGCAGCCTGGACGTTAGGGTCACAGATACGCAGTATCTT.

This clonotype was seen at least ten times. The CDR3 spells CSVKPSPANTEAFF. In nucleotides, the CDR3 is TGCAGCGTGAAACCCTCCCCCGCGAACACTGAAGCTTTCTTT. V usage is TRBV29-1 and J usage is TRBJ1-1; D unclear. In germline, CDR1 is SQVTM, CDR2 ANQGSEA. The CDR3 covers 14 residues. Trimming removed 6 bases from V and 1 base from J, with 15 bases in between.

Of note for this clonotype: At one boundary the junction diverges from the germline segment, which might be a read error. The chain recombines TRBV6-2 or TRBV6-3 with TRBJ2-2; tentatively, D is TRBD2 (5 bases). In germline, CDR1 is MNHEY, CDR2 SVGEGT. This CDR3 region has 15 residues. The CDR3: CASRTGIANTGELFF. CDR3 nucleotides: TGTGCCAGCAGAACCGGGATAGCGAACACAGGGGAGCTGTTTTTT.

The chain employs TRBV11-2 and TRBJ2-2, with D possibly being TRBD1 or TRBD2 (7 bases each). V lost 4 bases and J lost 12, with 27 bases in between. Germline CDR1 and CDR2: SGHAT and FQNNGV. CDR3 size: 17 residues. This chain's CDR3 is CASSSPQGGRNIRKLFF. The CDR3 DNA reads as TGTGCCAGCAGCTCTCCCCAGGGGGGGCGGAACATCAGGAAGCTGTTTTTT.

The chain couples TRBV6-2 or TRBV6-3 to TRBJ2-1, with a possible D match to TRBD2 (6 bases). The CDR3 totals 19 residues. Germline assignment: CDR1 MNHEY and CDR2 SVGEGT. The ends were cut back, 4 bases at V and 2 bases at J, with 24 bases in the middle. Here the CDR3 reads CASSSLTSRRIPAYNEQFF. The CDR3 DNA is TGTGCCAGCAGTTCACTAACTAGCAGGAGGATCCCCGCCTACAATGAGCAGTTCTTC.

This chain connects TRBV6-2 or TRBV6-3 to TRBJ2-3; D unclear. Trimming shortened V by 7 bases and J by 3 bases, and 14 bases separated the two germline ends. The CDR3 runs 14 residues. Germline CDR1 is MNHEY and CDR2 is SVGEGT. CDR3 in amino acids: CASTLWEETDTQYF. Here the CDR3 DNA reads TGTGCCAGCACCCTGTGGGAAGAGACAGATACGCAGTATTTT.

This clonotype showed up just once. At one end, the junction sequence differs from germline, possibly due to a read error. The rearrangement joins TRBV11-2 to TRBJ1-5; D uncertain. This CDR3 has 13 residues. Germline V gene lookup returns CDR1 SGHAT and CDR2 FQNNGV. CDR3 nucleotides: TGTGCCAGTAGCTTTACCGTGAGTGAGTCCCAGCATTTT. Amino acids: CASSFTVSESQHF.

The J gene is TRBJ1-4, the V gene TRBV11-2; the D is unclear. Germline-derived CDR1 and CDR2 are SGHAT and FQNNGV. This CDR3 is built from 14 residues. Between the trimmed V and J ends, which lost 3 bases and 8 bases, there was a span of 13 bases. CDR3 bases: TGTGCCAGCAGCTTCCGACCGGACGGGGAAAAACTGTTTTTT. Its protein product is CASSFRPDGEKLFF.

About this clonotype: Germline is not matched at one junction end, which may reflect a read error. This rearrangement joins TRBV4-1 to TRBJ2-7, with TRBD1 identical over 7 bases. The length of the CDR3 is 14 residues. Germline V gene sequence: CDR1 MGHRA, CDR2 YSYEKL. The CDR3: CANSQDRVWYEQYF. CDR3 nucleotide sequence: TGCGCCAACAGCCAAGACAGGGTTTGGTACGAGCAGTATTTC.

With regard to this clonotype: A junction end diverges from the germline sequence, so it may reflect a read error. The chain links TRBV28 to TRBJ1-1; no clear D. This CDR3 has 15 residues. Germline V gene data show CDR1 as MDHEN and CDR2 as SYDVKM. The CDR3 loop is CASCLLPLTYTEAFF. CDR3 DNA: TGTGCCAGCTGTTTATTGCCACTTACCTACACTGAAGCTTTCTTT.

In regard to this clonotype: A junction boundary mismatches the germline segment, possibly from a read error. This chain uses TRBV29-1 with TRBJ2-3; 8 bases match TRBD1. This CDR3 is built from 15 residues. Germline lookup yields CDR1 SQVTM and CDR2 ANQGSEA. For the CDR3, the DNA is TGCAGCGCTGAAAGGGGACAGGCTAGCACAGATACGCAGTGTTTT. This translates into CSAERGQASTDTQCF.

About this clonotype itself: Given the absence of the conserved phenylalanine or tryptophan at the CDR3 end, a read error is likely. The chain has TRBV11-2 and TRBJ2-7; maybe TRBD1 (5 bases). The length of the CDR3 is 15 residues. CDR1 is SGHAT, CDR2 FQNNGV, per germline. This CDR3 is CANSLGAGSYYEQYS. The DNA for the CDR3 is TGTGCCAACAGCTTAGGAGCAGGGTCATACTATGAGCAGTACTCC.

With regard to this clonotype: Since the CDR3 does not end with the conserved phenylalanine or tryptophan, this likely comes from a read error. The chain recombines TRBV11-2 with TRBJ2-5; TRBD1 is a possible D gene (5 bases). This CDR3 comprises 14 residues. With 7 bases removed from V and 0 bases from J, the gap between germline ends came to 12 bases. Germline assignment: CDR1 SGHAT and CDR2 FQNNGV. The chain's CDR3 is CASKGPGNQETQYL. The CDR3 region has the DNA TGTGCCAGCAAGGGGCCGGGCAACCAAGAGACCCAGTACCTC.

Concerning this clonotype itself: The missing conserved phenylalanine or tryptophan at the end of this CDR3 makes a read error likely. In nucleotides, the CDR3 is TGTGCCAGCAGTGAGCAGGACAGGGGACCCGAGCAGTACTTA. Translating it yields CASSEQDRGPEQYL. The gene calls are TRBV6-1 and TRBJ2-7, with TRBD1 identical over 9 bases. CDR1 and CDR2 (germline): MNHNS, SASEGT. V gave up 3 bases and J gave up 6 bases; unmatched junction bases: 6. The CDR3 runs 14 residues.

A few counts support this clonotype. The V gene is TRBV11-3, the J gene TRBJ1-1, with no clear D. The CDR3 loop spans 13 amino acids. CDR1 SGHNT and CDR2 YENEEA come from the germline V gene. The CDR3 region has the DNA TGTGTTAGCAGGTCGGACGGTAACACTGAAGCTTTCTTT. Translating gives CVSRSDGNTEAFF.

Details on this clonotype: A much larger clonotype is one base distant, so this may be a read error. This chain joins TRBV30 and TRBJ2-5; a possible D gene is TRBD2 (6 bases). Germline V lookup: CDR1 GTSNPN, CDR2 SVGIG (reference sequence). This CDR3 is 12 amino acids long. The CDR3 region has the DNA TGTGACTGGAGTATCCGACTAGAGGCCCAGTACTTC. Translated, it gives CDWSIRLEAQYF.

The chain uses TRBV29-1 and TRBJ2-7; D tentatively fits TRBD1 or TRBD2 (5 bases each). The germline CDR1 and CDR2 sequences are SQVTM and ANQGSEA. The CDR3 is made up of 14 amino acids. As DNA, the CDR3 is TGCAGAGCTGCCGGGGCATGGGACGCCTACGAGCAGTACTTC. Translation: CRAAGAWDAYEQYF.

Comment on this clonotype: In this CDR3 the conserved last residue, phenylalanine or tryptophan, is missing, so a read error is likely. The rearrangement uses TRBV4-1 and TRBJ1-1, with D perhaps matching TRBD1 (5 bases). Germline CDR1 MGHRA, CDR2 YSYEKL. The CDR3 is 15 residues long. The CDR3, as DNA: TGCGCCAGTAGCCACGGACATGGGGCGAAGGCTGAAGCTTTCATT. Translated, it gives CASSHGHGAKAEAFI.

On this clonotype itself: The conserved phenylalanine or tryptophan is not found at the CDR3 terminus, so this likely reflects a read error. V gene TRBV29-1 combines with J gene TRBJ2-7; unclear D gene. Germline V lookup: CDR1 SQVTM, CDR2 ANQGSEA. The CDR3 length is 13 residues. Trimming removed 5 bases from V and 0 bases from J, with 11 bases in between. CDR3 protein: CSVLGTFSYEQYL. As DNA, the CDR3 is TGCAGCGTTTTAGGCACATTCTCCTACGAGCAGTACTTG.

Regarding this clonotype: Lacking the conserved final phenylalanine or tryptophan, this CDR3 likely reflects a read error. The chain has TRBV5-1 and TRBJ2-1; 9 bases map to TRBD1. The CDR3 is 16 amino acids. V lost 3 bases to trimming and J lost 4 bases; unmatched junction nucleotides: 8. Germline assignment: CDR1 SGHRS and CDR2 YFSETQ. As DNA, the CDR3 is TGCGCCAGCAGCTCGTCGGGACAGGGACTATACAATGAGCAGTTCCTC. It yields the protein CASSSSGQGLYNEQFL.

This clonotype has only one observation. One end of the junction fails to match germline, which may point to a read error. Here the CDR3 reads CANSLGDGYKQYF. The DNA of the CDR3 is TGTGCCAACAGCTTAGGGGACGGCTACAAGCAGTACTTC. V gene TRBV11-2 combines with J gene TRBJ2-7; D possibly matches TRBD1 or TRBD2 (5 bases each). CDR3 length: 13 residues. Germline assignment: CDR1 SGHAT and CDR2 FQNNGV.